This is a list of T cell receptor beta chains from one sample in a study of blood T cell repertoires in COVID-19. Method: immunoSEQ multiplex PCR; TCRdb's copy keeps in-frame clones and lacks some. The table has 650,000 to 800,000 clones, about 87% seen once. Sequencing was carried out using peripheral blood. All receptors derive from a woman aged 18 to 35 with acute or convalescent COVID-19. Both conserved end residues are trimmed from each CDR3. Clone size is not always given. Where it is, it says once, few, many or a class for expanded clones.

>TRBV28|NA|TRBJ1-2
ASSTASSMATPS
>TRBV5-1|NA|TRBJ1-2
ASSLAEELLTEAHGYT
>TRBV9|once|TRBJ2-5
ASSTQTGGLETQY
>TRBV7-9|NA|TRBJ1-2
ASSHGTAHYGYT
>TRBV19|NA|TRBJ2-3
ASSTRFLAGGRPYTQY
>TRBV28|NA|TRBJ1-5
ASSYRASNQPQH
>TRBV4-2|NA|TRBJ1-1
ASSQEGQLNTEAF
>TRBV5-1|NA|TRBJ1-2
ASSPGQGLVGYT
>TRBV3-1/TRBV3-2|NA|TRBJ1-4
ASSLSSGLNEKLF
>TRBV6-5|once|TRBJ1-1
ASTSGRNTEAF
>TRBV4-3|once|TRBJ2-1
ASSQDSSFNNEQF
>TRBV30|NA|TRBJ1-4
AWRGPRDSLNEKLF
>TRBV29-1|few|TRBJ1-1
SVPGGITNTEAF
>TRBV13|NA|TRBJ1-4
ASSSTGLGEKLF
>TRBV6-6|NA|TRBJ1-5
ASRPPGQGEQPQH
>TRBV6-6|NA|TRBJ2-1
ASSYVSPGNEQF
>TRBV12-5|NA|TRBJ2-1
ASGFGSGGTSRNEQF
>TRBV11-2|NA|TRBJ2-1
ASSSISGGLNEQF
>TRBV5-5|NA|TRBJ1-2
ASSLEIAPNYGYT
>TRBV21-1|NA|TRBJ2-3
ARLTVSDTQY
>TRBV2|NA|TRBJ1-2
ASNLRASGYT
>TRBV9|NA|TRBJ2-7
ASSVGPGYEQY
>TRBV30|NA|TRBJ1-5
AWSPGGDQPQH
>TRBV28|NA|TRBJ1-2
ASREGFGYT
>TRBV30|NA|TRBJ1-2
AWSVQSDGYT
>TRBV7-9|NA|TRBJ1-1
ASSPTPTEAF
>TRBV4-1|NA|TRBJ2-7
ASSKPPGVPPYEQY
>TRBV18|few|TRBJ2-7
ASSPDRNEQY
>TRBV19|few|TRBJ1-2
ASSLTQANYGYT
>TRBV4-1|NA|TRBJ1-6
ASSQWSGGENSPLH
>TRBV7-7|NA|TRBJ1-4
ASSQGGGGANEKLF